This T cell receptor (beta chain) was captured in a study of beta chain features in type 1 diabetes. The germline gives CDR1 SNHLY, CDR2 FYNNEI. Losses at the gene ends were 6 bases for V and 4 bases for J; bases not matched to a gene: 1. The CDR3 has 12 amino acids. Study-level points and caveats: For Type 1 diabetes patients, all four CD4+ subsets carried TCRB CDR3s that were moderately but significantly shorter.

As concerns this clone: Its target is not known.

Expressed TCRB transcripts were sequenced, since all the RNA that had been isolated was reverse transcribed. Assay: immunoSEQ multiplex PCR; the TCRdb copy retains only in-frame clones and omits some. Of more than 200,000 clones in the sample, roughly 17% were seen once. The gene calls are TRBV2 and TRBJ2-7; 9 bases agree with TRBD2. The sample taken for sequencing was naive CD4+ T cells from blood. The receptor was derived from a man aged 25 to 40 with type 1 diabetes. CDR3 region: CASSLAGYEQYF. CDR3 nucleotides: TGTGCCAGCAGCCTAGCGGGGTACGAGCAGTACTTC.